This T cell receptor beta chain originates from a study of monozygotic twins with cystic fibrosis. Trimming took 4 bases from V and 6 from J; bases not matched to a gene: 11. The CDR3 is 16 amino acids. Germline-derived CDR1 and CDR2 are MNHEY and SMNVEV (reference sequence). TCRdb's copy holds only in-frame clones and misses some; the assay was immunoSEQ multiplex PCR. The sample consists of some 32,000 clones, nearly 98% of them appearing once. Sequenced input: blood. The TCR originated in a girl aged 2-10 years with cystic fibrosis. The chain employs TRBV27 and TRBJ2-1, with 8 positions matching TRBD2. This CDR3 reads CASSSGTSFSLNEQFF. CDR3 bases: TGTGCCAGCAGTTCCGGGACTAGTTTCAGCCTCAATGAGCAGTTCTTC.